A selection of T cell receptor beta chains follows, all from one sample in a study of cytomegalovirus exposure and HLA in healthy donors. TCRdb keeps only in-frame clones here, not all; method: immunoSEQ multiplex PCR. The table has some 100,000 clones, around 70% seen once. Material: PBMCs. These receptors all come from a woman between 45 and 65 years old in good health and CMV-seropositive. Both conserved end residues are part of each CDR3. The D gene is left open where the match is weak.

CAVGTVPNYGYTF	TRBD1	TRBV6-1	TRBJ1-2
CPSSPGQGYMNTEAFF	TRBD1	TRBV7-9	TRBJ1-1
CASSPTLYEQYF	.	TRBV28	TRBJ2-7
CASSLGQGKIHEQYF	TRBD1	TRBV18	TRBJ2-7
CASSLDSANSPLHF	.	TRBV5-4	TRBJ1-6
CASRWTGANEQFF	TRBD1	TRBV7-2	TRBJ2-1
CASSFYQGSNYGYTF	.	TRBV27	TRBJ1-2
CASAPGEWNTEAFF	.	TRBV12-5	TRBJ1-1
CASSSRGQGEETQYF	TRBD1	TRBV7-7	TRBJ2-5
CASSQVRGTGEQYF	.	TRBV4-2	TRBJ2-7
CASSTRQGWTGELFF	TRBD1	TRBV7-2	TRBJ2-2
CASSLWSVTGGDYEQYF	.	TRBV28	.
CASSLDRYYEQYF	.	TRBV5-1	TRBJ2-7
CASSPPGGRYEQYF	.	TRBV6-5	TRBJ2-7
CASSQGVAGSPEQFF	TRBD2	TRBV7-7	TRBJ2-1
CASSLYPRGNYGYTF	.	TRBV27	TRBJ1-2
CASSDQGIGNQPQHF	.	TRBV4-1	TRBJ1-5
CASSFGTGVSETQYF	TRBD1	TRBV5-6	TRBJ2-5
CASSLAGVRNEKLFF	.	TRBV5-1	TRBJ1-4
CASSPGISPLHF	.	TRBV28	TRBJ1-6
CASSQEWFREQETQYF	.	TRBV4-1	TRBJ2-5
CASRLSGATNYGYTF	.	TRBV6-5	TRBJ1-2
CASSTLAGYAYEQYF	TRBD2	TRBV7-2	TRBJ2-7
CASSRLGTGTMNTEAFF	TRBD1	TRBV13	TRBJ1-1
CASSIDRTDSGANVLTF	.	TRBV19	TRBJ2-6
CASRSLGQGEDEKLFF	TRBD1	TRBV19	TRBJ1-4
CASLRTSGYEQYF	TRBD2	TRBV28	TRBJ2-7
CASSASGTGVKNEQFF	TRBD1	TRBV7-9	TRBJ2-1
CASSYSGQLVAEQYF	.	TRBV6-5	TRBJ2-7
CASSAGQGAGQPRHF	TRBD1	TRBV19	TRBJ1-5
CASSLGQRQPQHF	.	TRBV28	TRBJ1-5
CASTLFDRASYEQYF	TRBD1	TRBV7-2	TRBJ2-7
CASSLDGLAKNIQYF	.	TRBV5-1	TRBJ2-4
CASSEQGNEQYF	.	TRBV6-1	TRBJ2-7
CASSVGDRDSREQYF	.	TRBV9	TRBJ2-7
CASSDRTGLLGQETQYF	.	TRBV11-3	TRBJ2-5
CASSFDYGQSSGNTIYF	.	TRBV28	TRBJ1-3
CASSTRFESSEQYF	.	TRBV9	TRBJ2-7
CASSRGQTDTQYF	TRBD1	TRBV5-1	TRBJ2-3
CASSASDEQYF	.	TRBV6-5	TRBJ2-7
CASSPPPPLAGGRYNEQFF	TRBD2	TRBV28	TRBJ2-1
CSVALQVVFGGANVLTF	.	TRBV29-1	TRBJ2-6
CSAGTPDYGYTF	.	TRBV29-1	TRBJ1-2
CASSLQGTGNTIYF	TRBD1	TRBV6-5	TRBJ1-3
CASSLRKGHYNEQFF	.	TRBV11-2	TRBJ2-1
CASSETVNTEAFF	.	TRBV28	TRBJ1-1
CASSKTAGFGAQYF	.	TRBV7-8	TRBJ2-5
CASSLGPASAEQFF	.	TRBV5-1	TRBJ2-1